This TCR beta chain was sequenced during a study of blood T cell repertoires in COVID-19. Overall study context: Material from acute and convalescent COVID-19 was sourced from the United States, Italy and Spain. Sources were T cells, B-cell-depleted T cells, or PBMCs; the material itself was cDNA or gDNA.

How the authors handled the data: Estimates of nucleated cell counts were drawn from the amplification of reference gene primers. Produced via immunoSEQ multiplex PCR; TCRdb's table is partial and in-frame only. The DNA gave D and trimming, while V, J and clone size come from that table. The repertoire holds around 150,000 clones, with roughly 89% as singletons. The J segment lost 0 bases and the V segment lost 10 bases, leaving 13 bases of the junction unmatched. The CDR3 totals 18 residues. Germline V gives CDR1 WSHSY, CDR2 SAAADI. This chain links TRBV10-2 with TRBJ2-7, with TRBD2 matching over 15 bases. The sequence derives from a human donor in a cohort sampled during active COVID-19. Specimen: peripheral blood. The CDR3 bases are TGCGCCAACACGGGACTAGCGGGGGGAATCCCCCGCTCCTACGAGCAGTACTTC. Protein sequence: CANTGLAGGIPRSYEQYF.